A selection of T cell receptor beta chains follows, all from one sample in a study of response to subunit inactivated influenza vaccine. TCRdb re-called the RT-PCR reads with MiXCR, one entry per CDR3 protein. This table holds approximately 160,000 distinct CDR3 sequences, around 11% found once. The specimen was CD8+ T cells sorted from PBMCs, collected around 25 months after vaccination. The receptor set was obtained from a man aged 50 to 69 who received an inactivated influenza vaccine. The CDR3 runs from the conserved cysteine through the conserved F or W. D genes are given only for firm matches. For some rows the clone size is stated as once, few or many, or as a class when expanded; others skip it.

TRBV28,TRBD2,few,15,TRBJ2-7,TGTGCCAGCCATAGACTAGCGGGAAAGTCCTACGAGCAGTACTTC,CASHRLAGKSYEQYF
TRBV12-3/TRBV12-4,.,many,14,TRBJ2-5,TGTGCCAGCAGTTTCGACTCGTACCAAGAGACCCAGTACTTC,CASSFDSYQETQYF
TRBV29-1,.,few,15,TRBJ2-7,TGCAGCGTTGAAGAGAGGTCAGGAGCCTCCCTCGAGCAGTACTTC,CSVEERSGASLEQYF
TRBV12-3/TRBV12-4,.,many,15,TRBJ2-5,TGTGCCAGCAGTTTCGGGTTATCCTTCCAAGAGACCCAGTACTTC,CASSFGLSFQETQYF
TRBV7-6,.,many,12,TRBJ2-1,TGTGCCAGCAGCCCCTCGGTGGATGAGCAGTTCTTC,CASSPSVDEQFF
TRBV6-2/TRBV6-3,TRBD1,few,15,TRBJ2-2,TGTGCCAGCAGTTACGGGACAGGCGAGTCCGGGGAGCTGTTTTTT,CASSYGTGESGELFF
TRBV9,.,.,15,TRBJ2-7,TGTGCCAGCAGCGTAGGCGGGGACTTCTCCTACGAGCAGTACTTC,CASSVGGDFSYEQYF
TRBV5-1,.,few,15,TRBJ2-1,TGCGCCAGCAGCTTGGCCCAGGGGTCCTACAATGAGCAGTTCTTC,CASSLAQGSYNEQFF
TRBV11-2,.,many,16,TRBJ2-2,TGTGCCAGCAGCTTAGAGCGCCACCCGAACACCGGGGAGCTGTTTTTT,CASSLERHPNTGELFF
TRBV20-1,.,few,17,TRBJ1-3,TGCAGTGCTAGACATCGGCAGAAAATGAGGAACGGAAACACCATATATTTT,CSARHRQKMRNGNTIYF
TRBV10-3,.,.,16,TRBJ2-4,TGTGCCATCAGTGAACTCGGGGACTTAAGGGAAAACATTCAGTACTTC,CAISELGDLRENIQYF
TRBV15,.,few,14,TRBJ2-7,TGTGCCACCAGCAGAGACGGGACACCCTACGAGCAGTACTTC,CATSRDGTPYEQYF
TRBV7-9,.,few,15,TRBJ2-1,TGTGCCAGCACTCTAGGTACCGACTCCTACAATGAGCAGTTCTTC,CASTLGTDSYNEQFF
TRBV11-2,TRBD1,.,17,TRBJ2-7,TGTGCCAGCAGCTTAGATTTGGGACAGGGGTCGTTCGGCGAGCAGTACTTC,CASSLDLGQGSFGEQYF
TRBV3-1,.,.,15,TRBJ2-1,TGTGCCAGCAGCCAAGAATATGGACTAGGGGGGTGGCAGTTCTTC,CASSQEYGLGGWQFF
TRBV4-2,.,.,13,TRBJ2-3,TGTGCCAGCAGCCGCGCTAGCTCAGATACGCAGTATTTT,CASSRASSDTQYF
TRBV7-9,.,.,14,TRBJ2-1,TGTGCCAGCAGAGGGGATTTCTCCTACAATGAGCAGTTCTTC,CASRGDFSYNEQFF
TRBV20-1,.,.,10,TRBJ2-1,TGCAGTGCTAGAGACTATGAGCAGTTCTTC,CSARDYEQFF
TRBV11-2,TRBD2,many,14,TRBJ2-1,TGTGCCAGCAGCTTCGGGGGGGGAGTCCATGAGCAGTTCTTC,CASSFGGGVHEQFF
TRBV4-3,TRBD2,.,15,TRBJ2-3,TGCGCCAGCAGCCCGGGGGGTCGTCCCACAGATACGCAGTATTTT,CASSPGGRPTDTQYF
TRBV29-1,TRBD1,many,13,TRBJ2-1,TGCAGCGTACACAGGGGCCCCGCGGGTGAGCAGTTCTTC,CSVHRGPAGEQFF
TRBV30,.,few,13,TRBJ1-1,TGTGCCTGGAGTGTAGGATCGAACACTGAAGCTTTCTTT,CAWSVGSNTEAFF
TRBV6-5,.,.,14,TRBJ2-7,TGTGCCAGCAGTTACGGCGAGGGGGGACACGAGCAGTACTTC,CASSYGEGGHEQYF
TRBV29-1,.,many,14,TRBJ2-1,TGCAGCGTTGAAGATGGTCAGGTTTACAATGAGCAGTTCTTC,CSVEDGQVYNEQFF
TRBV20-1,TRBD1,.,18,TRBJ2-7,TGCAGTGCTAGACATACTTCAGGGGGCGTCAGACTGAACTACGAGCAGTACTTC,CSARHTSGGVRLNYEQYF
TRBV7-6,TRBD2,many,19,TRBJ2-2,TGTGCCAGCAGCTTAGAACCGGTGACTAGCGGGGGGAACACCGGGGAGCTGTTTTTT,CASSLEPVTSGGNTGELFF
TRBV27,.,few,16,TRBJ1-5,TGTGCCAGCAGTTTCCTCCCTGGGGGGAAAGGTCAGCCCCAGCATTTT,CASSFLPGGKGQPQHF
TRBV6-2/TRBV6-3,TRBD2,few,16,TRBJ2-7,TGTGCCAGCAGTTACGTTCGGCCAGCGGGGAGGTGCGAGCAGTACTTC,CASSYVRPAGRCEQYF
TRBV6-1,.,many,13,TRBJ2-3,TGTGCCAGCGGCCTCTCGGGGGACGATACGCAGTATTTT,CASGLSGDDTQYF
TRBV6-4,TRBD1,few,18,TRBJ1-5,TGTGCCAGCAGTGACCAAAAGCCGGGACAGGTGAGCAATCAGCCCCAGCATTTT,CASSDQKPGQVSNQPQHF
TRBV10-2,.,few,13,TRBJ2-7,TGCGCCAGCAGTGAATCGAGGAGCTACGAGCAGTACTTC,CASSESRSYEQYF
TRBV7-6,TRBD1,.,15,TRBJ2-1,TGTGCCAGCAGCTTGACAGGGGTCGCCTACAATGAGCAGTTCTTC,CASSLTGVAYNEQFF
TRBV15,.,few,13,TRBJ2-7,TGTGCCACCAGGTCCGGGGACACCTACGAGCAGTACTTC,CATRSGDTYEQYF
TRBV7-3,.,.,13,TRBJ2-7,TGTGCCAGCAGCTTAGAACAAAACTACGAGCAGTACTTC,CASSLEQNYEQYF
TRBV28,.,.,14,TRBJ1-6,TGTGCCAGCAGTTTAATGTCCTATAATTCACCCCTCCACTTT,CASSLMSYNSPLHF
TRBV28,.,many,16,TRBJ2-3,TGTGCCAGCAGCATATCAAAACTCGAGAGCACAGATACGCAGTATTTT,CASSISKLESTDTQYF
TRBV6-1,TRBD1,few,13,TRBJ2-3,TGTGCCAGTTCCGGGACAGGATTCGGTACGCAGTATTTT,CASSGTGFGTQYF